This T cell receptor (beta chain) was sequenced for a study of T-cell reconstitution after alpha-beta-depleted transplantation in children. A TCRbeta library incorporating unique molecular identifiers was prepared. TCRdb fed the PCR reads into MiXCR, producing one record per CDR3 protein. The sample carries around 960,000 distinct CDR3 sequences, roughly 29% recorded once. The material was PBMCs, mostly from graft donor cells, obtained 360 days after TCRalphabeta/CD19-depleted stem cell transplant. This TCR derives from a boy under three years old who had a stem cell transplant for SCID, so the T cells may come from the graft donor.

CDR3 in amino acids: CASSQGRSGGALASYEQYF. CDR3 in DNA: TGCGCCAGCAGCCAAGGTCGGAGCGGGGGGGCCCTAGCCTCCTACGAGCAGTACTTC. This chain joins TRBV4-3 and TRBJ2-7, with 10 positions matching TRBD2. After removal of 1 base from V and 0 bases from J, the junction contained 12 bases not matched to a gene. Germline V lookup: CDR1 LGHNA, CDR2 YSLEER. This CDR3 has 19 amino acids.